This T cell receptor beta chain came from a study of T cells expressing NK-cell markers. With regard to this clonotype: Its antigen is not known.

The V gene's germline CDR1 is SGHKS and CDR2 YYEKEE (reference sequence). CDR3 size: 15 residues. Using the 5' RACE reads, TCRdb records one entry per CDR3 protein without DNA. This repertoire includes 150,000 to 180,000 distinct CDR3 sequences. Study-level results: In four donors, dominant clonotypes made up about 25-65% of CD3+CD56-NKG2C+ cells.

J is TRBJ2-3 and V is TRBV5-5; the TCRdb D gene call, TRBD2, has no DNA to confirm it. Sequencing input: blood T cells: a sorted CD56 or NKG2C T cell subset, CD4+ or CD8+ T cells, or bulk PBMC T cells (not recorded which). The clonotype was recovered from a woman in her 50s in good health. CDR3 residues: CASSPEVTFADTQYF.